The 25 T cell receptor beta chains in this list originate from one sample, sequenced in a study of T cells in Graves' hyperthyroidism and ophthalmopathy. Using RNA transcripts as the source, TCR beta CDR3 regions were amplified. A first-round RT-PCR of the TCR CDR3 used the HTBI primer set. TCRdb called the multiplex PCR reads again in MiXCR, with one record for every CDR3 protein. The sample includes about 700,000 distinct CDR3 sequences, about 14% seen only once; the top ten take approximately 10%. Sequencing was performed on blood. These receptors were obtained from a woman aged 18 to 35 with Graves' hyperthyroidism.

This clonotype was seen many times. The gene calls are TRBV5-6 and TRBJ2-7; TRBD1 agrees at 12 bases. Trimming at V came to 4 bases and at J to 3 bases, leaving 8 bases not matched to a gene. The CDR3 has 16 amino acids. Germline V lookup: CDR1 SGHDT, CDR2 YYEEEE. The CDR3 loop is CASSNPGQGAHYEQYF. The DNA of the CDR3 is TGTGCCAGCAGCAATCCGGGACAGGGGGCACACTACGAGCAGTACTTC.

The table lists this clonotype with a few counts. The rearrangement uses TRBV20-1 and TRBJ2-7; TRBD1 matches 7 bases. The germline V gene has CDR1 DFQATT and CDR2 SNEGSKA (reference sequence). The junction had 6 bases not matched to a gene; V was cut back by 5 bases and J by 5 bases. The CDR3 length is 12 residues. The CDR3 protein is CSAFRQGHEQYF. DNA for the CDR3: TGCAGTGCTTTCCGACAGGGCCACGAGCAGTACTTC.

In regard to this clonotype: A much larger clone sits a single nucleotide away, making a read error possible. This chain links TRBV9 with TRBJ2-1, with a possible D match to TRBD2 (6 bases). Per germline, CDR1 SGDLS and CDR2 YYNGEE. The ends were cut back, 3 bases at V and 6 bases at J, with 13 bases in the middle. This CDR3 has 14 residues. DNA for the CDR3: TGTGCCAGCAGCGCAAGCGGGTGGGTCAATGAGCAGTTCTTC. Its translation is CASSASGWVNEQFF.

This clonotype was recorded a few times. This rearrangement joins TRBV20-1 to TRBJ2-2; D assignment may be TRBD1 or TRBD2 (6 bases each). The CDR3 length is 19 residues. The germline V gene has CDR1 DFQATT and CDR2 SNEGSKA (reference sequence). Trimming shortened V by 3 bases and J by 0 bases, and 23 bases separated the two germline ends. CDR3 sequence reads: CSARGGMDRIKSNTGELFF. The DNA for the CDR3 is TGCAGTGCTAGGGGGGGTATGGACAGAATAAAGTCGAACACCGGGGAGCTGTTTTTT.

This clonotype was seen more than once but under ten times. A read error may be the cause here, since a much bigger clone is one base away. V usage is TRBV3-1 and J usage is TRBJ1-1, with TRBD1 matching over 7 bases. The germline V gene has CDR1 LGHDT and CDR2 YNNKEL (reference sequence). The CDR3 is 16 residues long. Trimming took 11 bases from V and 0 from J; bases not matched to a gene: 15. CDR3 DNA sequence: TGTGCCGGCTCCCCTGGGACAGCCCTCCTGAACACTGAAGCTTTCTTT. Its protein product is CAGSPGTALLNTEAFF.

This clonotype came up many times. The junction shows a germline mismatch at one end, possibly a read error. The gene calls are TRBV12-3 or TRBV12-4 and TRBJ2-2; D remains ambiguous. The CDR3 is 13 amino acids. CDR3 sequence: CASSAPKTGELFF. The DNA of the CDR3 is TGTGCCAGCAGCGCACCGAAGACCGGGGAGCTGTTTTTT.

In its sample, this clonotype was seen many times. The chain combines TRBV19 with TRBJ2-1; 7 bases match TRBD2. Looked up from germline, CDR1 is LNHDA and CDR2 is SQIVND (reference sequence). V lost 1 base to trimming and J lost 0 bases; unmatched junction nucleotides: 9. CDR3 size: 18 residues. This CDR3 reads CASSIVPLARRSYNEQFF. Written as DNA, the CDR3 is TGTGCCAGTAGTATAGTACCACTAGCGCGACGCTCCTACAATGAGCAGTTCTTC.

V is TRBV6-1 and J is TRBJ2-5; 10 bases agree with TRBD2. Losses at the gene ends were 6 bases for V and 8 bases for J; bases not matched to a gene: 12. Per the germline V gene, CDR1 is MNHNS and CDR2 is SASEGT. CDR3 length: 15 residues. CDR3 sequence: CASSPERGGPDTQYF. CDR3 sequence (DNA): TGTGCCAGCAGCCCCGAGCGGGGGGGACCGGATACCCAGTACTTC.

The sample holds many counts of this clonotype. This chain links TRBV20-1 with TRBJ2-5; no definite D call. The V gene lost 4 bases and the J gene lost 4 bases, with 13 bases spanning the gap. CDR1 and CDR2 (germline): DFQATT, SNEGSKA (reference sequence). The CDR3 covers 13 residues. The CDR3 is CSAINPWGETQYF. Written as DNA, the CDR3 is TGCAGTGCTATTAACCCTTGGGGAGAGACCCAGTACTTC.

A single count supports this clonotype. This sequence joins TRBV25-1 and TRBJ1-1; D call uncertain. This CDR3 is 11 amino acids long. The V gene lost 8 bases and the J gene lost 7 bases, with 11 bases spanning the gap. Germline CDR1 is MGHDK and CDR2 is SYGVNS. CDR3 DNA sequence: TGTGCCAGCCCGGGGTGTGTTGAAGCTTTCTTT. This gives the protein CASPGCVEAFF.

The chain couples TRBV7-9 to TRBJ2-5; 7 nucleotides line up with TRBD2. The germline V gene has CDR1 SEHNR and CDR2 FQNEAQ (reference sequence). J lost 1 base, V lost 4 bases, and 3 bases had no gene match. This CDR3 comprises 14 residues. CDR3 in DNA: TGTGCCAGCAGCTCCGGGGGGACCCAAGAGACCCAGTACTTC. This gives the protein CASSSGGTQETQYF.

The chain carries TRBV20-1 and TRBJ2-1, with D tentatively TRBD2 (6 bases). This CDR3 is 16 amino acids long. V was cut by 0 bases and J by 7 bases, with 19 bases left in between. CDR1 is DFQATT, CDR2 SNEGSKA, per germline (reference sequence). DNA for the CDR3: TGCAGTGCTAGAGATCTGACTAGATCCGTAGGAAATGAGCAGTTCTTC. It translates to CSARDLTRSVGNEQFF.

The rearrangement uses TRBV7-9 and TRBJ2-7, with 9 positions matching TRBD2. The V and J ends lost 2 bases and 6 bases, in that order; junction bases with no gene match: 8. Germline CDR1 SEHNR, CDR2 FQNEAQ (reference sequence). This CDR3 has 15 residues. CDR3 protein: CASSLFGGRAGEQYF. The CDR3 nucleotides are TGTGCCAGCAGCTTATTCGGCGGGAGGGCGGGCGAGCAGTACTTC. Supplemented by reference TRBV7-9 and TRBJ2-7, the full variable domain reads DTGVSQNPRHKITKRGQNVTFRCDPISEHNRLYWYRQTLGQGPEFLTYFQNEAQLEKSRLLSDRFSAERPKGSFSTLEIQRTEQGDSAMYLCASSLFGGRAGEQYFGPGTRLTVT.

This sequence joins TRBV20-1 and TRBJ1-1; no reliable D call. There are 12 residues in the CDR3. Trimming cost V 6 bases and J 1 base, with 9 bases left between them. The germline gives CDR1 DFQATT, CDR2 SNEGSKA (reference sequence). CDR3 sequence reads: CSAHDSNTEAFF. The CDR3 coding sequence is TGCAGTGCGCACGATTCGAACACTGAAGCTTTCTTT.

The J gene is TRBJ1-1, the V gene TRBV6-1; no definite D call. Germline-derived CDR1 and CDR2 are MNHNS and SASEGT. The ends were cut back, 7 bases at V and 2 bases at J, with 17 bases in the middle. The CDR3 covers 15 residues. CDR3 protein: CASTYLGRTNTEAFF. For the CDR3, the DNA is TGTGCCAGCACCTACCTGGGCCGGACTAACACTGAAGCTTTCTTT.

On this clonotype itself: Possible read error: a much larger clone is one base away. The chain joins TRBV20-1 to TRBJ2-5; TRBD2 agrees at 13 bases. Germline V gene data show CDR1 as DFQATT and CDR2 as SNEGSKA (reference sequence). The CDR3 is made up of 15 amino acids. Trimming took 6 bases from V and 3 from J; bases not matched to a gene: 7. CDR3 in amino acids: CSAGTSGTIKETQYF. The CDR3 coding sequence is TGCAGTGCAGGGACTAGCGGGACCATAAAAGAGACCCAGTACTTC.

Ten or more counts support this clonotype. The DNA for the CDR3 is TGTGCCAGCAGCGATCACAGGGGGCTGAGGAACGAGCAGTACTTC. Translating it yields CASSDHRGLRNEQYF. This chain uses TRBV5-4 with TRBJ2-7; 9 bases line up with TRBD1. V lost 4 bases, J lost 5 bases, and 10 bases stayed unmatched. The CDR3 has 15 amino acids. CDR1 SGHNT and CDR2 YYREEE come from the germline V gene (reference sequence).

This clonotype was seen ten or more times. The chain uses TRBV5-1 and TRBJ2-7; TRBD1 agrees at 7 bases. J was trimmed by 9 bases and V by 1 base; bases with no gene match: 13. Germline assignment: CDR1 SGHRS and CDR2 YFSETQ. The CDR3 extends over 15 amino acids. The CDR3 loop reads CASSLTGTNRQGQYF. DNA for the CDR3: TGCGCCAGCAGCTTGACCGGGACAAACAGACAGGGGCAGTACTTC. Based on the CDR3 plus reference TRBV5-1 and TRBJ2-7, the full variable domain is KAGVTQTPRYLIKTRGQQVTLSCSPISGHRSVSWYQQTPGQGLQFLFEYFSETQRNKGNFPGRFSGRQFSNSRSEMNVSTLELGDSALYLCASSLTGTNRQGQYFGPGTRLTVT.

This clonotype was detected only a few times. The chain combines TRBV6-2 or TRBV6-3 with TRBJ1-2; D may be TRBD1 (5 bases). Trimming took off 6 bases at V and 4 bases at J, with 15 bases between the two ends. The CDR3 has 14 residues. The germline CDR1 and CDR2 sequences are MNHEY and SVGEGT. In nucleotides, the CDR3 is TGTGCCAGCAGAGATACCGGGACCCGCTATGGCTACACCTTC. This encodes CASRDTGTRYGYTF.

The rearrangement links TRBV4-1 to TRBJ1-2; D is possibly TRBD1 (6 bases). V lost 0 bases to trimming and J lost 0 bases, with 14 bases between them. Germline V CDR1 and CDR2: MGHRA, YSYEKL. The CDR3 has 17 amino acids. CDR3 residues: CASSQERGGSANYGYTF. CDR3 nucleotides: TGCGCCAGCAGCCAAGAGAGGGGGGGTTCTGCTAACTATGGCTACACCTTC.

V and J are TRBV28 and TRBJ2-5; 7 bases are a match to TRBD2. The CDR3 sequence is 13 residues long. Germline V gives CDR1 MDHEN, CDR2 SYDVKM. After removal of 3 bases from V and 7 bases from J, the junction contained 5 bases not matched to a gene. As DNA, the CDR3 is TGTGCCAGCAGTTTGGGGACTAAAGGGACCCAGTACTTC. Its protein is CASSLGTKGTQYF. The full variable domain, its missing parts supplied by reference TRBV28 and TRBJ2-5, is DVKVTQSSRYLVKRTGEKVFLECVQDMDHENMFWYRQDPGLGLRLIYFSYDVKMKEKGDIPEGYSVSREKKERFSLILESASTNQTSMYLCASSLGTKGTQYFGPGTRLLVL.

This clonotype was detected many times. The rearrangement uses TRBV10-2 and TRBJ2-5; 11 nucleotides line up with TRBD2. From germline, CDR1 is WSHSY and CDR2 SAAADI. CDR3 length: 18 amino acids. The V segment lost 3 bases and the J segment 4 bases; nucleotides outside the gene matches: 13. The CDR3 reads CASSDSSLAGLAGETQYF. The CDR3 nucleotides are TGCGCCAGCAGTGACTCCTCTCTCGCCGGACTAGCGGGAGAGACCCAGTACTTC.

Turning to this clonotype: An end of the junction does not agree with germline; a read error may underlie this. The chain has TRBV12-3 or TRBV12-4 and TRBJ2-3; D possibly uses TRBD1 or TRBD2 (5 bases each). The CDR3 extends over 13 amino acids. Here the CDR3 reads CASSSRGADTQCF. DNA for the CDR3: TGTGCCAGCAGTTCGAGGGGCGCGGATACGCAGTGTTTT.

The sample holds many counts of this clonotype. The chain carries TRBV7-3 and TRBJ2-2; D call uncertain. V shed 6 bases and J shed 7 bases, with 12 bases lying between them. There are 13 residues in the CDR3. Germline V CDR1 and CDR2: SGHTA, FQGTGA. The CDR3 coding sequence is TGTGCCAGCAGGGTCGGGCCCATCGGGGAGCTGTTTTTT. Its protein product is CASRVGPIGELFF.

This clonotype was seen at least ten times. The chain joins TRBV2 to TRBJ2-3, with 13 bases aligning to TRBD2. Germline V gene data show CDR1 as SNHLY and CDR2 as FYNNEI. The CDR3 covers 17 residues. V shed 5 bases, J shed 2 bases, and the junction held 7 bases outside the gene matches. CDR3 region: CASSRTSGSSFTDTQYF. DNA of the CDR3: TGTGCCAGCAGTAGGACTAGCGGGAGTTCGTTCACAGATACGCAGTATTTT.